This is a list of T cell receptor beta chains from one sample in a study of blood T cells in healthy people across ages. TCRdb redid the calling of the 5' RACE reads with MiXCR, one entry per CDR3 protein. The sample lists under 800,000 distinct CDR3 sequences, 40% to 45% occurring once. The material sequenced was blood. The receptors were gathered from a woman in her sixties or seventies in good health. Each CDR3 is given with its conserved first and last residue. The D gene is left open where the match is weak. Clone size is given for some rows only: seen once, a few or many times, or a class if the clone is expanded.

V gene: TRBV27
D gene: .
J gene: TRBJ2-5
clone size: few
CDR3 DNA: TGTGCCAGCAGTTTAAGGTTGCAGGGCCCCCCGGAAGAGACCCAGTACTTC
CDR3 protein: CASSLRLQGPPEETQYF

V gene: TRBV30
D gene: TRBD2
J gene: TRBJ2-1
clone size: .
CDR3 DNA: TGTGCCTGGAGTCCACAACCAGCGGGGGAGCAGTTCTTC
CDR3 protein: CAWSPQPAGEQFF

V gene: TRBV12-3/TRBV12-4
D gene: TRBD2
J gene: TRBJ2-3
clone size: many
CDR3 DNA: TGTGCCAGCAGTGCCCTAGCGGGGACAGATACGCAGTATTTT
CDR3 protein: CASSALAGTDTQYF

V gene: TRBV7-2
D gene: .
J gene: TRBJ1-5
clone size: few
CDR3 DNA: TGTGCCAGCAGCTTAATGGGGGGAGGTCAGCCCCAGCATTTT
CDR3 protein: CASSLMGGGQPQHF

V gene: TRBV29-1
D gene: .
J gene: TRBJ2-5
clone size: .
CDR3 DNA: TGCAGCGTTGAGGGTGCACAGTGGGAGACCCAGTACTTC
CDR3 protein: CSVEGAQWETQYF

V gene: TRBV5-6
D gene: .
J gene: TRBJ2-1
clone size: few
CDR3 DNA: TGTGCCAGCAGCTTGAGCCTCTACTACAATGAGCAGTTCTTC
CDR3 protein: CASSLSLYYNEQFF

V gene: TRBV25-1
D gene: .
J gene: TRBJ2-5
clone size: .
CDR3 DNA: TGTGCCAGCAGTCCCCTGGGAGGGGGTTTGGGGGAGACCCAGTACTTC
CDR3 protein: CASSPLGGGLGETQYF

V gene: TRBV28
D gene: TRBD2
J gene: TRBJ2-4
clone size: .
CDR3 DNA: TGTGCCAGCAGTCCGGGACTAGCGGGGGAACTAGCCAAAAACATTCAGTACTTC
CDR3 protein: CASSPGLAGELAKNIQYF

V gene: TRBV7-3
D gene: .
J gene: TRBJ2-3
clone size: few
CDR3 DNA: TGTGCCAGCAGCTTAAATAAGGCAGATACGCAGTATTTT
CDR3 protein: CASSLNKADTQYF

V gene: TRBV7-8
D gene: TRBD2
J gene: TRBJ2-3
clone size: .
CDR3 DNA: TGTGCCAGCAGCTCCCGACGAGAGCGGGGACGCACAGATACGCAGTATTTT
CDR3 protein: CASSSRRERGRTDTQYF

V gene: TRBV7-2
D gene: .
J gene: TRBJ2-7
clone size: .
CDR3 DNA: TGTGCCAGCAGCTTAGAGCTGGCGGTTAGCTCCTACGAGCAGTACTTC
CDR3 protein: CASSLELAVSSYEQYF

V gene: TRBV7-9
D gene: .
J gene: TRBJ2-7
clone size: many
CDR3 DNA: TGTGCCAGCAGCCCAGCGTCCCACGAGCAGTACTTC
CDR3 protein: CASSPASHEQYF

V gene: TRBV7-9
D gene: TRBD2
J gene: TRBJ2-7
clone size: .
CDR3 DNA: TGTGCCAGCAGCCCACTAGCGGACCCTACCTACGAGCAGTACTTC
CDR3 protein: CASSPLADPTYEQYF

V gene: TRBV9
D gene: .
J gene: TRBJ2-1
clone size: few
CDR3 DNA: TGTGCCAGCAGCCTGACTTCTAGCGACGATGAGCAGTTCTTC
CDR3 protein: CASSLTSSDDEQFF

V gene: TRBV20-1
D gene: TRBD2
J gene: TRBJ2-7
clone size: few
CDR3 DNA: TGCAGTGCTAGCCCCATACTAGCGGGAGGGCGAACCTACGAGCAGTACTTC
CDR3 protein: CSASPILAGGRTYEQYF

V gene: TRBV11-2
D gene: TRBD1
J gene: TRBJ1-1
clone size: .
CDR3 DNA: TGTGCCAGCAGCTTAGAGGGGACAGGGGCTGAAGCTTTCTTT
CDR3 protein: CASSLEGTGAEAFF

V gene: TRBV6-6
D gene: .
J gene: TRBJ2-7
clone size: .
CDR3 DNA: TGTGCCAGCAGTTACTCCCAGAACCAGCAGTACTTC
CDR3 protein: CASSYSQNQQYF

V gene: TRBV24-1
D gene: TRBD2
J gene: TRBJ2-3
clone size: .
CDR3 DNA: TGTGCCACCAGTGAGGGGGGGATCACAGATACGCAGTATTTT
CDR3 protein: CATSEGGITDTQYF

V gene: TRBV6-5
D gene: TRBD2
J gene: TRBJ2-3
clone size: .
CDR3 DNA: TGTGCCAGCAGTCTGACTAGCGGGGGGGCTCATACGCAGTATTTT
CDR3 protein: CASSLTSGGAHTQYF

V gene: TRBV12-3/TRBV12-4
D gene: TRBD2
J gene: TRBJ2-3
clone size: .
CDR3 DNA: TGTGCCAGCAGTTTAGGACTAGCGGGTCAAGATACGCAGTATTTT
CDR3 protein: CASSLGLAGQDTQYF

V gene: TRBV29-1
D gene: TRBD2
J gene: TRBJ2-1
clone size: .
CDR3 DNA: TGCAGCGTTGATCCGGGGGGTTACAATGAGCAGTTCTTC
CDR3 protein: CSVDPGGYNEQFF

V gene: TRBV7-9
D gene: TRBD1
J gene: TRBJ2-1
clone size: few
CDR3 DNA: TGTGCCAGCATCTCCGGGACAGGGGGTGGATGGGGGCCTCTTAATGAGCAGTTCTTC
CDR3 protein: CASISGTGGGWGPLNEQFF

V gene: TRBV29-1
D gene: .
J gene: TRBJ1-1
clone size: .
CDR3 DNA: TGCAGCGTTTCCCCACGGCCGGGGGGGAGTCCGAACACTGAAGCTTTCTTT
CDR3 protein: CSVSPRPGGSPNTEAFF

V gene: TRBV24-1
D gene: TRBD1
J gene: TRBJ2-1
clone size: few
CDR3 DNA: TGTGCCACCAGTGAATATGGACAGGGAGGGCAGTTCTTC
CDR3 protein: CATSEYGQGGQFF

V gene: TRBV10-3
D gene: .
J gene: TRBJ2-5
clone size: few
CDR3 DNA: TGTGCCATCAGTGTCAGGGACGGCCAAGAGACCCAGTACTTC
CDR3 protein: CAISVRDGQETQYF

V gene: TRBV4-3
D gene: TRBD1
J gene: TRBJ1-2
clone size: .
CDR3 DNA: TGCGCCAGCAGCCCGGACAGGTTTAGCTATGGCTACACCTTC
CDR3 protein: CASSPDRFSYGYTF

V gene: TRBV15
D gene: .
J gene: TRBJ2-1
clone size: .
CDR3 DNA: TGTGCCACCAGCAGTGGGACTTACAATGAGCAGTTCTTC
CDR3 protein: CATSSGTYNEQFF

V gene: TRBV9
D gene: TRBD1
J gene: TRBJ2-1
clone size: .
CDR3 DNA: TGTGCCAGCAGCGCCGGGACAGGGGTCAATGAGCAGTTCTTC
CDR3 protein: CASSAGTGVNEQFF

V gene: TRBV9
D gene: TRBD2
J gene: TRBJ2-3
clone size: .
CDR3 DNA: TGTGCCAGCAGCGCCTGGAGGACTAGCGACACAGATACGCAGTATTTT
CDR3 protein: CASSAWRTSDTDTQYF

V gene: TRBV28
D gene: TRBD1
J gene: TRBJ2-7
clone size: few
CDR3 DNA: TGTGCCAGCAGTAACGGACAGGGTATCCTCCACGAGCAGTACTTC
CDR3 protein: CASSNGQGILHEQYF